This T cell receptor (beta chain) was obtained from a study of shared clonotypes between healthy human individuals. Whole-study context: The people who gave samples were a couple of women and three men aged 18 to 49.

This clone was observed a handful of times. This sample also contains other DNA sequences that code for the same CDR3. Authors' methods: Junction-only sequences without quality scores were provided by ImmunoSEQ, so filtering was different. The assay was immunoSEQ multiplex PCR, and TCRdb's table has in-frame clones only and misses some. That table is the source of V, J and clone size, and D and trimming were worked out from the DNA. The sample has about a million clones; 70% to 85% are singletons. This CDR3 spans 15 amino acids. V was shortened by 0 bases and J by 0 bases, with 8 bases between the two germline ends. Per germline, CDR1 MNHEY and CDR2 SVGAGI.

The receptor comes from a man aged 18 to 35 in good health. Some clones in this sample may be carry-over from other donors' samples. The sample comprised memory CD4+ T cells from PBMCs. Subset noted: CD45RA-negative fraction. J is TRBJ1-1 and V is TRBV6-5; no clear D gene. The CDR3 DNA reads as TGTGCCAGCAGTTACTCGACCAGAGTGAACACTGAAGCTTTCTTT. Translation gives CASSYSTRVNTEAFF.